A selection of T cell receptor beta chains follows, all from one sample in a study of neurological immune-mediated disorders. MiXCR was run by TCRdb on the 5' RACE reads, yielding one entry per CDR3 protein. Altogether tens of thousands of distinct CDR3 sequences are present, more than 9% being singletons, with the ten largest covering roughly a fifth. Sequenced: PBMCs. The receptors shown here come from a woman aged 55-70 years with HTLV-1-associated myelopathy (HAM/TSP). Each CDR3 is given with its conserved first and last residue. A D gene is named only where the DNA matches it firmly. The size of a clone is reported for some rows only, either as once, few or many, or as a class for expanded clones.

size | J | D | V | DNA | CDR3
NA | TRBJ2-3 | NA | TRBV7-2 | TGTGCCAGCAGCCCTGTGGGCTTTCGAACAGATACGCAGTATTTT | CASSPVGFRTDTQYF
many | TRBJ1-1 | NA | TRBV10-2 | TGCGCCAGTCAACGGGGGTGGGGGACCACTGAAGCTTTCTTT | CASQRGWGTTEAFF
many | TRBJ2-1 | TRBD1 | TRBV5-5 | TGTGCCAGCAGCCAGGGACAGGGGCCCTACAATGAGCAGTTCTTC | CASSQGQGPYNEQFF
many | TRBJ1-5 | NA | TRBV7-8 | TGTGCCAGCAGCCCGACGTATTATAGCAATCAGCCCCAGCATTTT | CASSPTYYSNQPQHF
many | TRBJ2-3 | TRBD2 | TRBV30 | TGTGCCTGGGGCCGAAAAGCGGGGGAAGATACGCAGTATTTT | CAWGRKAGEDTQYF
NA | TRBJ2-7 | TRBD1 | TRBV7-2 | TGTGCCAGCAGCGCTCAAGGACAGGGATACGAGCAGTACTTC | CASSAQGQGYEQYF
NA | TRBJ1-2 | NA | TRBV12-3/TRBV12-4 | TGTGCCAGCAGTTCTGACACCATGTATGGCTACACCTTC | CASSSDTMYGYTF
NA | TRBJ1-4 | NA | TRBV11-2 | TGTGCCAGCAGCTCCCTTAAGGGGATTGGTGAAAAACTGTTTTTT | CASSSLKGIGEKLFF
many | TRBJ2-5 | TRBD2 | TRBV10-3 | TGTGCCATCAGTGGGAGCGGGGTTGAGCAGACCCAGTACTTC | CAISGSGVEQTQYF
many | TRBJ1-2 | NA | TRBV3-1 | TGTGCCAGCAGCCAAAGGAGTGGAGGGGCCTATGGCTACACCTTC | CASSQRSGGAYGYTF
many | TRBJ2-3 | TRBD1 | TRBV20-1 | TGCAGTGCTAGAGGCAGGCGACAGGGAACCGTCACAGATACGCAGTATTTT | CSARGRRQGTVTDTQYF
few | TRBJ1-4 | NA | TRBV2 | TGTGCCAGCAAAGGGGATACTAATGAAAAACTGTTTTTT | CASKGDTNEKLFF
many | TRBJ2-3 | TRBD1 | TRBV12-3/TRBV12-4 | TGTGCCAGCAAGAAGACAGGGGAGGGCACAGATACGCAGTATTTT | CASKKTGEGTDTQYF
many | TRBJ2-3 | TRBD2 | TRBV20-1 | TGCAGTGCTAGAACTAGCGGGGGGCCCGGCACAGATACGCAGTATTTT | CSARTSGGPGTDTQYF
medium-sized | TRBJ2-7 | NA | TRBV7-2 | TGTGCCAGCAGCTTGGGAGGCGCGGGGATGAGGTCCTACGAGCAGTACTTC | CASSLGGAGMRSYEQYF